This paragraph reports one T cell receptor beta chain. V dropped 0 bases and J dropped 3 bases, with 14 bases sitting between them. The CDR3 is 17 amino acids. From germline, CDR1 is SGHVS and CDR2 FNYEAQ. Assay used: immunoSEQ multiplex PCR; TCRdb lists only in-frame clones, some missing. The sample shows about 83,000 clones, 90% to 95% of them seen only once. This entry belongs to a study of T cell changes during pregnancy in multiple sclerosis. The sequence was obtained from a female donor with multiple sclerosis, enrolled in a pregnancy study. The chain couples TRBV7-6 to TRBJ2-2; a possible D gene is TRBD1 (5 bases). The sequencing used peripheral blood, collected in the second trimester of pregnancy. CDR3 coding DNA: TGTGCCAGCAGCTTAGCGTATAGTCAGGGCCACACCGGGGAGCTGTTTTTT. Residues: CASSLAYSQGHTGELFF.